Following are 17 T cell receptor beta chains from one sample sequenced in a study of a mutant IDH1 vaccine in newly diagnosed glioma. Documented time point: week 23, last vaccination. Every single dose of the vaccine, 300 ug of mutant IDH1 20-mer peptide, came with topical imiquimod. No antigen is known for these receptors. Produced via immunoSEQ multiplex PCR; TCRdb's table is partial and in-frame only. The sample shows about 41,000 clones, under 80% of them seen only once. The sample here was PBMCs, taken from a glioma patient whose treatment included an IDH1 peptide vaccine. These receptors were taken from a woman aged 40-49 years with glioma. Some clones in this sample may be carry-over from other donors' samples.

This chain joins TRBV2 and TRBJ2-4; D remains ambiguous. This CDR3 contains 12 residues. V lost 6 bases and J lost 5, with 8 bases in between. Germline CDR1 reads SNHLY; CDR2 reads FYNNEI. CDR3: CASSEQQNIQYF. CDR3 coding DNA: TGTGCCAGCAGCGAGCAGCAAAACATTCAGTACTTC.

V is TRBV12-5 and J is TRBJ1-1, with a tentative D call TRBD1 (5 bases). The CDR3 loop spans 16 amino acids. V was pared by 5 bases and J by 1 base, with 17 bases between. Looked up from germline, CDR1 is LGHNT and CDR2 is FRNRAP. The CDR3 bases are TGTGCTAGTGGTAGGAGTCAGGGAGGGAGGAACACTGAAGCTTTCTTT. It specifies CASGRSQGGRNTEAFF.

This chain uses TRBV19 with TRBJ1-1; weak D call: TRBD1 (5 bases). CDR1 is LNHDA, CDR2 SQIVND, per germline (reference sequence). Trimming cost V 4 bases and J 6 bases, with 21 bases left between them. This CDR3 comprises 16 residues. The CDR3 is CASSTHSSEGVPEAFF. The CDR3 DNA is TGTGCCAGTAGTACCCACTCTAGCGAAGGGGTCCCTGAAGCTTTCTTT.

In this sample, this clone turned up a few times. This chain joins TRBV18 and TRBJ1-6, with D unresolved. Trimming took off 5 bases at V and 7 bases at J, with 15 bases between the two ends. The CDR3 sequence is 15 residues long. Germline V gives CDR1 KGHSH, CDR2 LQKENI. DNA for the CDR3: TGTGCCAGCTCAGGGGTCTCCCCCCCAAATTCACCCCTCCACTTT. Translating it yields CASSGVSPPNSPLHF. The variable domain in full, completed from reference TRBV18 and TRBJ1-6, reads NAGVMQNPRHLVRRRGQEARLRCSPMKGHSHVYWYRQLPEEGLKFMVYLQKENIIDESGMPKERFSAEFPKEGPSILRIQQVVRGDSAAYFCASSGVSPPNSPLHFGNGTRLTVT.

The rearrangement uses TRBV5-4 and TRBJ2-7, with 9 bases fitting TRBD1. This CDR3 comprises 13 residues. Germline assignment: CDR1 SGHNT and CDR2 YYREEE (reference sequence). With 4 bases clipped from V and 7 bases from J, the junction kept 6 bases outside the gene matches. The CDR3 sequence is CASSRDRVGEQYF. The CDR3 nucleotides read TGTGCCAGCAGCCGGGACAGGGTGGGGGAGCAGTACTTC.

A single count supports this clone. The rearrangement uses TRBV2 and TRBJ1-1; D gene ambiguous. Germline V gives CDR1 SNHLY, CDR2 FYNNEI. The V end was cut by 8 bases, the J end by 2 bases, with 12 bases between. The CDR3 length is 13 residues. The CDR3: CASPEGGNTEAFF. CDR3 nucleotide sequence: TGTGCCAGCCCCGAGGGAGGCAACACTGAAGCTTTCTTT.

The V call is TRBV5-1, the J call TRBJ2-7, with a tentative D call TRBD2 (5 bases). The CDR3 runs to 19 residues. Deletions cut 0 bases from V and 4 bases from J, with 26 bases between. Germline assignment: CDR1 SGHRS and CDR2 YFSETQ. DNA of the CDR3: TGCGCCAGCAGCTTGGTAGTCCAGACTGCCCCGAAGAGGGATTACGAGCAGTACTTC. This translates into CASSLVVQTAPKRDYEQYF.

This clone has a handful of counts. This rearrangement joins TRBV9 to TRBJ1-1, with 8 bases that match TRBD1. Germline V lookup: CDR1 SGDLS, CDR2 YYNGEE. V was pared by 1 base and J by 3 bases, with 11 bases of the junction left unmatched. The CDR3 extends over 17 amino acids. CDR3 coding DNA: TGTGCCAGCAGCGTAAGTCTGGGGCGGGGACAGGACACTGAAGCTTTCTTT. Translated, it gives CASSVSLGRGQDTEAFF.

The chain joins TRBV29-1 to TRBJ2-2; D is uncertain. The V end was cut by 6 bases, the J end by 5 bases, with 16 bases between. Germline CDR1 and CDR2: SQVTM and ANQGSEA. CDR3 length: 14 residues. In DNA, the CDR3 is TGCAGCGTCTTTCTCCGGCAGCAGACCGGGGAGCTGTTTTTT. Its translation is CSVFLRQQTGELFF.

The J gene is TRBJ1-6, the V gene TRBV6-6, with 7 nucleotides matching TRBD1. Germline CDR1 and CDR2: MNHNY and SVGAGI (reference sequence). V dropped 5 bases and J dropped 10; count of bases not matched to a gene: 8. The CDR3 contains 14 residues. CDR3 amino acids: CASSLGQEISPLHF. The CDR3 DNA reads TGTGCCAGCAGTCTCGGACAGGAGATCTCACCCCTCCACTTT.

The chain joins TRBV10-3 to TRBJ1-6; TRBD1 is a possible D gene (5 bases). CDR1 and CDR2 (germline): ENHRY, SYGVKD. The CDR3 covers 16 residues. V was cut by 9 bases and J by 12 bases, with 27 bases left in between. DNA of the CDR3: TGTGCCATAGGCCCGGGGGGGTCAGAGAGGGGAGGACCCCTCCACTTT. Translation gives CAIGPGGSERGGPLHF.

This chain links TRBV6-6 with TRBJ2-2; TRBD2 agrees at 8 bases. This CDR3 spans 15 amino acids. Trimming cost V 2 bases and J 7 bases; bases outside gene matches: 6. CDR1 and CDR2 from the germline V gene are MNHNY and SVGAGI (reference sequence). CDR3 DNA: TGTGCCAGCAGTTACCACTCGGGGGGGAACGGGGAGCTGTTTTTT. Translating it yields CASSYHSGGNGELFF.

J is TRBJ2-1 and V is TRBV19, with TRBD1 matching over 9 bases. Germline CDR1 reads LNHDA; CDR2 reads SQIVND (reference sequence). V was pared by 5 bases and J by 0 bases, with 11 bases of the junction left unmatched. This CDR3 has 18 amino acids. The CDR3 region has the DNA TGTGCCAGTAGTGGGGACAGGGTAGATTCCCTCTCCTACAATGAGCAGTTCTTC. Residues: CASSGDRVDSLSYNEQFF.

V is TRBV7-8 and J is TRBJ1-4, with no clear D. Per germline, CDR1 SGHVS and CDR2 FQNEAQ. V was clipped by 1 base and J by 5 bases, with 14 bases between them. The CDR3 is 16 amino acids. Here the CDR3 reads CASSLVPTRANEKLFF. The CDR3 nucleotides are TGTGCCAGCAGCTTAGTCCCTACTAGAGCAAATGAAAAACTGTTTTTT.

This clone was picked up a small number of times. The rearrangement joins TRBV29-1 to TRBJ2-7, with D maybe TRBD1 (5 bases). The CDR3 is 12 residues long. The ends were cut back, 0 bases at V and 5 bases at J, with 8 bases in the middle. Germline CDR1 SQVTM, CDR2 ANQGSEA. CDR3 sequence reads: CSVEDPRDEQYF. DNA of the CDR3: TGCAGCGTTGAAGACCCCAGGGACGAGCAGTACTTC.

This chain connects TRBV7-6 to TRBJ1-1; TRBD1 agrees at 7 bases. Germline V gene sequence: CDR1 SGHVS, CDR2 FNYEAQ. This CDR3 has 16 residues. Trimming took 7 bases from V and 6 from J; bases not matched to a gene: 17. Written as DNA, the CDR3 is TGTGCCAGCACCAGGGGGGGTGGAGGACTTGGACCTGAAGCTTTCTTT. This codes for CASTRGGGGLGPEAFF.

V and J are TRBV9 and TRBJ2-2, with D tentatively TRBD2 (5 bases). CDR3 size: 16 residues. Per the germline V gene, CDR1 is SGDLS and CDR2 is YYNGEE. Trimming left V 2 bases short and J 4 bases short, with 15 bases between. The CDR3 DNA follows: TGTGCCAGCAGCGTTAGGGTTGCGGGTCCCACCGGGGAGCTGTTTTTT. Amino acid sequence: CASSVRVAGPTGELFF. The variable domain in full, with the rest retrieved from reference TRBV9 and TRBJ2-2, is DSGVTQTPKHLITATGQRVTLRCSPRSGDLSVYWYQQSLDQGLQFLIQYYNGEERAKGNILERFSAQQFPDLHSELNLSSLELGDSALYFCASSVRVAGPTGELFFGEGSRLTVL.